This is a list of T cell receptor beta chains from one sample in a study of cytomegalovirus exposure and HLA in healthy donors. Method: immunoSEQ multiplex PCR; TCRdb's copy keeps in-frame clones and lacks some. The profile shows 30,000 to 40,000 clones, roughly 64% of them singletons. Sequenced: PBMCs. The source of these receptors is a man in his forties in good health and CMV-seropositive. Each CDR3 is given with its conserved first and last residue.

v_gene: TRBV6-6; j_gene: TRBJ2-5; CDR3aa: CASSYPGETQYF
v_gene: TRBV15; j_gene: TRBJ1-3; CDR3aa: CATSRDPGQGLGNTIYF
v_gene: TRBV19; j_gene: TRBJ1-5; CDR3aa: CASSTGGGGQPQHF
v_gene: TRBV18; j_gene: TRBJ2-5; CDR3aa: CASSLPGQGSWETQYF
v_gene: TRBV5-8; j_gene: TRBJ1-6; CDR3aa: CASSLDPQGRNSPLHF
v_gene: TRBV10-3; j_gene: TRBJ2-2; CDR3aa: CASRRTTSGGGDTGELFF
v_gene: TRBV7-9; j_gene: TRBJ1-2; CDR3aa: CASSSVRDGYTF
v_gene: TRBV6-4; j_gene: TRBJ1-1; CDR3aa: CASSQGAGDTEAFF
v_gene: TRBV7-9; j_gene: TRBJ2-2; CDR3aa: CASSYSTSGGPGELFF
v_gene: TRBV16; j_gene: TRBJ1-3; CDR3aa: CASSTYAGVPGNTIYF
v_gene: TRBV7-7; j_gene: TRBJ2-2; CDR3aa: CASTPGGNTGELFF
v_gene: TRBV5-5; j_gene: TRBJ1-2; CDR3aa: CASSPVAGNYGYTF
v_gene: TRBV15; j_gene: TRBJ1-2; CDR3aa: CATSIQGVEYGYTF
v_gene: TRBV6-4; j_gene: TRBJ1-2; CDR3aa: CASSVEGQGVYGYTF
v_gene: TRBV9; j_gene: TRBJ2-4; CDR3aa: CARTTAWWERGSDLPKNIQYF
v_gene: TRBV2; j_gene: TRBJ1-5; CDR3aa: CASSGQGQPQHF
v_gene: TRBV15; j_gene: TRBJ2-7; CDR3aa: CATSSGSYEQYF
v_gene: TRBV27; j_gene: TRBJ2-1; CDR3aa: CASSLRSGGGYNEQFF
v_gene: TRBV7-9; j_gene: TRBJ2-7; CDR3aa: CASSDGTVYEQYF
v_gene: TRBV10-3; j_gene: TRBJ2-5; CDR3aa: CATEGALRETQYF
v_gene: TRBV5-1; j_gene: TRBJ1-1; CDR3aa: CASSPRGAGEAFF
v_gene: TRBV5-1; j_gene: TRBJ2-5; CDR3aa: CASSFQGSQETQYF
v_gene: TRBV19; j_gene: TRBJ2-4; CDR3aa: CASSTGAENIQYF
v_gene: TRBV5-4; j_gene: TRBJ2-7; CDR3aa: CASSPTSGGTYEQYF
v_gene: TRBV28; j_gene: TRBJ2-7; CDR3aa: CASSLQDPPYEQYF
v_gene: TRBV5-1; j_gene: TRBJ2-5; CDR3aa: CASTSGGVGLETQYF
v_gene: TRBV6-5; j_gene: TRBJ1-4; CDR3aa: CASSSPTKGGEKLFF